The 9 T cell receptor beta chains reported below all come from one sample, sequenced in a study of regulatory T cells. Primers: 52 TRBV forward and 13 TRBJ reverse. The data were produced by immunoSEQ multiplex PCR, yet TCRdb's version contains in-frame clones alone and is incomplete. The data contain tens of thousands of clones, just under 95% of them seen just once; the ten biggest clones take up less than 2%. Whole-study findings and limits: Hydrophobic residues at CDR3 positions 6 and 7 were enriched in conventional CD4+ T cells of CD3G-deficient patients.

These receptors' targets are unknown. Input material: conventional CD4+ T cells sorted from blood. The receptors derive from a person aged 18 to 35 with CD3G deficiency.

In its sample, this clone was seen once. The gene calls are TRBV28 and TRBJ2-1; tentatively, D is TRBD2 (7 bases). CDR1 MDHEN and CDR2 SYDVKM come from the germline V gene. Trimming shortened V by 3 bases and J by 7 bases, and 13 bases separated the two germline ends. This CDR3 spans 14 amino acids. The DNA for the CDR3 is TGTGCCAGCAGTTTTGGGGGGGCGCAAAATGAGCAGTTCTTC. Its translation: CASSFGGAQNEQFF. The entire variable domain, with the rest obtained from reference TRBV28 and TRBJ2-1, is as follows: DVKVTQSSRYLVKRTGEKVFLECVQDMDHENMFWYRQDPGLGLRLIYFSYDVKMKEKGDIPEGYSVSREKKERFSLILESASTNQTSMYLCASSFGGAQNEQFFGPGTRLTVL.

The chain carries TRBV5-1 and TRBJ2-3, with 13 nucleotides matching TRBD2. V gave up 4 bases and J gave up 3 bases; unmatched junction bases: 5. The CDR3 length is 16 residues. Germline V gene sequence: CDR1 SGHRS, CDR2 YFSETQ. As DNA, the CDR3 is TGCGCCAGCAGCGTCGGACTAGCGGGAGTAACAGATACGCAGTATTTT. Protein sequence: CASSVGLAGVTDTQYF.

The gene calls are TRBV11-2 and TRBJ1-1, with D perhaps TRBD1 (6 bases). CDR3 length: 14 residues. Germline V lookup: CDR1 SGHAT, CDR2 FQNNGV. Trimming took off 2 bases at V and 4 bases at J, with 11 bases between the two ends. The CDR3 DNA is TGTGCCAGCAGCTTATCGGGGGCCGGCACTGAAGCTTTCTTT. This codes for CASSLSGAGTEAFF.

The chain recombines TRBV28 with TRBJ2-2, with D possibly matching TRBD2 (6 bases). This CDR3 is 16 amino acids long. Trimming cost V 6 bases and J 4 bases, with 18 bases left between them. The germline V gene has CDR1 MDHEN and CDR2 SYDVKM. The CDR3 DNA follows: TGTGCCAGCAGATCTTGGGGGGTTGGCCCCACCGGGGAGCTGTTTTTT. Translation: CASRSWGVGPTGELFF.

CDR3 residues: CASSLGQGSFNEQFF. The CDR3 DNA is TGCGCCAGCAGCTTGGGACAGGGGAGCTTCAATGAGCAGTTCTTC. The chain has TRBV5-1 and TRBJ2-1, with 8 bases identical to TRBD1. The length of the CDR3 is 15 residues. Germline loops: CDR1 SGHRS, CDR2 YFSETQ. V gave up 0 bases and J gave up 6 bases; unmatched junction bases: 5.

The chain couples TRBV25-1 to TRBJ1-4; D might be TRBD1 (5 bases). V gave up 9 bases and J gave up 8 bases, with 16 bases separating them. Germline V lookup: CDR1 MGHDK, CDR2 SYGVNS. There are 13 residues in the CDR3. In nucleotides, the CDR3 is TGTGCCAGGGACCAGGGAAGTGAAGAAAAACTGTTTTTT. It encodes CARDQGSEEKLFF.

The V and J genes are TRBV7-9 and TRBJ2-1; D uncertain. The CDR3 is 13 amino acids. Trimming took 1 base from V and 5 from J, leaving 6 bases between them. Germline V CDR1 and CDR2: SEHNR, FQNEAQ (reference sequence). CDR3 in DNA: TGTGCCAGCAGCTTAGGTCGACACAATGAGCAGTTCTTC. Translation: CASSLGRHNEQFF.

The chain is built from TRBV11-2 and TRBJ1-3; a possible D gene is TRBD1 (6 bases). Germline loops: CDR1 SGHAT, CDR2 FQNNGV. Trimming removed 6 bases at V and 4 bases at J, with 13 bases between. The CDR3 has 14 amino acids. The CDR3 here is CASSVTGGGNTIYF. CDR3 coding DNA: TGTGCCAGCAGTGTGACAGGTGGAGGAAACACCATATATTTT.

The chain couples TRBV19 to TRBJ2-1, with 9 bases that match TRBD2. The CDR3 is 15 residues long. The V and J ends lost 5 bases and 6 bases, in that order; junction bases with no gene match: 8. Looked up from germline, CDR1 is LNHDA and CDR2 is SQIVND (reference sequence). CDR3 in DNA: TGTGCCAGTAGTTCAGGGAGGACTAGCGCCAATGAGCAGTTCTTC. Its translation: CASSSGRTSANEQFF.